Listed here is a single T cell receptor beta chain. The library targeted TCRbeta and was prepared with unique molecular identifiers. One entry per CDR3 protein, called by TCRdb with MiXCR from the PCR reads. The sample holds about 420,000 distinct CDR3 sequences; 11% are singletons and the top ten take over 4.5%. This entry is derived from a study of T-cell reconstitution after alpha-beta-depleted transplantation in children. The CDR3 runs to 14 residues. The V gene's germline CDR1 is MNHEY and CDR2 SVGAGI. V lost 8 bases and J 1 base, leaving 14 bases between the germline ends. The chain combines TRBV6-5 with TRBJ2-5; D remains ambiguous. Sample: PBMCs from the stem cell graft donor, taken from the stem cell graft. This clonotype was sampled from a human donor who donated a stem cell graft to a child with acute myeloid leukemia. CDR3 sequence: CASWYSTPQETQYF. The CDR3 bases are TGTGCCAGCTGGTACTCTACCCCCCAAGAGACCCAGTACTTC.